This note documents a single T cell receptor (beta chain) sequence. The antigen remains unidentified. Germline values: CDR1 SNHLY, CDR2 FYNNEI. The CDR3 totals 14 residues. The J segment lost 6 bases and the V segment lost 6 bases, leaving 7 bases of the junction unmatched. Noted time point: patch test 2, 6 weeks after DPC sensitization. As for treatment: therapeutic diphenylcyclopropenone sensitization with weekly scalp DPC. The data originate from a study of human T cells and chemical hapten exposure. Study information: A roughly 2 cm by roughly 2 cm inner upper arm patch received 2% DPC for sensitization. General study results and limits: No change in TCRs above 1 in 1000 frequency was produced by DPC sensitization.

TCRdb itself ran the RACE reads through MiXCR, one entry per CDR3 protein. The sample has around 360,000 distinct CDR3 sequences, over 6% seen once. The chain has TRBV2 and TRBJ2-7; the match to TRBD1 covers 11 bases. The specimen was whole blood, collected in connection with sensitization to the hapten diphenylcyclopropenone (DPC). The source is a young woman with alopecia areata. Some clones in this sample may be carry-over from other donors' samples. The CDR3, as DNA: TGTGCCAGCAGGATCACCGGGACAGGGGGCGAGCAGTACTTC. This translates into CASRITGTGGEQYF.